The 29 T cell receptor beta chains given below trace back to one sample, sequenced in a study of human T cells and chemical hapten exposure. Time point reported: patch test 3, about 24 weeks after DPC sensitization. Indicated treatment: therapeutic diphenylcyclopropenone sensitization with weekly scalp DPC. TCRdb reprocessed the RACE reads via MiXCR and lists one record per CDR3 protein. The sample has 150,000 to 200,000 distinct CDR3 sequences, 25% to 30% seen once; the top ten hold 2% to 2.5%. This material consisted of whole blood, taken in connection with sensitization to the hapten diphenylcyclopropenone (DPC). Receptors were obtained from a woman aged 18-29 years with alopecia areata. Some clones in this sample may be carry-over from other donors' samples.

This clonotype has just a few counts. The V and J genes are TRBV10-3 and TRBJ2-7; TRBD1 matches at 7 bases. Germline trimming cut 3 bases from V and 0 bases from J; bases unmatched to any gene: 8. Germline V gives CDR1 ENHRY, CDR2 SYGVKD. This CDR3 is 16 amino acids long. CDR3 residues: CAISDLRTGRSYEQYF. In DNA form, the CDR3 reads TGTGCCATCAGTGATCTTCGGACAGGACGCTCCTACGAGCAGTACTTC.

This clonotype was counted only a few times. CDR3 sequence (DNA): TGTGCCAGCAGCCGCCACGGGACTAGCGCGACAGATACGCAGTATTTT. It is translated as CASSRHGTSATDTQYF. The chain has TRBV3-1 and TRBJ2-3; 10 bases are a match to TRBD2. Germline V gene lookup returns CDR1 LGHDT and CDR2 YNNKEL (reference sequence). The CDR3 covers 16 residues. The V gene end was trimmed by 4 bases and the J gene end by 3 bases; junction bases not matched to a gene: 7.

The gene calls are TRBV11-2 and TRBJ1-3; 7 nucleotides match TRBD1. The CDR3 has 16 residues. From germline, CDR1 is SGHAT and CDR2 FQNNGV. With 0 bases clipped from V and 1 base from J, the junction kept 3 bases outside the gene matches. For the CDR3, the DNA is TGTGCCAGCAGCTTAGAGTGGACAGGATCTGGAAACACCATATATTTT. This translates into CASSLEWTGSGNTIYF.

The chain joins TRBV2 to TRBJ1-1; D gene uncertain. With 6 bases removed from V and 7 bases from J, the gap between germline ends came to 6 bases. The CDR3 loop spans 10 amino acids. Germline-derived CDR1 and CDR2 are SNHLY and FYNNEI. The CDR3 bases are TGTGCCAGCAGGGGAGGTGAAGCTTTCTTT. Residues: CASRGGEAFF.

This clonotype turned up a few times. The CDR3 here is CASSQVVELVVAGELFF. CDR3 coding DNA: TGCGCCAGCAGCCAAGTGGTCGAACTAGTTGTGGCCGGGGAGCTGTTTTTT. The chain links TRBV4-1 to TRBJ2-2, with TRBD2 as a possible D gene (5 bases). Trimming cost V 1 base and J 6 bases, with 18 bases left between them. The CDR3 spans 17 residues. CDR1 is MGHRA and CDR2 is YSYEKL in the germline V gene.

The V call is TRBV5-4, the J call TRBJ2-7; TRBD2 agrees at 10 bases. In germline, CDR1 is SGHNT, CDR2 YYREEE (reference sequence). The CDR3 covers 15 residues. V dropped 2 bases and J dropped 1; count of bases not matched to a gene: 3. CDR3 sequence reads: CASSFSGGNSYEQYF. The CDR3 DNA reads TGTGCCAGCAGCTTTAGCGGGGGGAATTCCTACGAGCAGTACTTC.

V gene TRBV20-1 combines with J gene TRBJ1-1; 8 positions match TRBD1. Germline-derived CDR1 and CDR2 are DFQATT and SNEGSKA (reference sequence). The CDR3 is made up of 15 amino acids. Trimming removed 6 bases from V and 3 bases from J; junction bases left unmatched: 12. The CDR3 DNA reads TGCAGTGCAAGGGCCCATACAGGGGGAGACACTGAAGCTTTCTTT. The encoded protein is CSARAHTGGDTEAFF.

This clonotype was counted only a few times. The gene calls are TRBV27 and TRBJ2-5, with 7 bases identical to TRBD1. CDR1 is MNHEY, CDR2 SMNVEV, per germline (reference sequence). V shed 6 bases, J shed 4 bases, and the junction held 5 bases outside the gene matches. The CDR3 sequence is 13 residues long. The DNA of the CDR3 is TGTGCCAGCAGACGACAGGGCGGAGAGACCCAGTACTTC. Its protein is CASRRQGGETQYF.

The chain recombines TRBV6-1 with TRBJ1-2, with D perhaps matching TRBD1 (5 bases). Germline CDR1 MNHNS, CDR2 SASEGT. The CDR3 covers 11 residues. V was clipped by 10 bases and J by 4 bases, with 10 bases between them. The CDR3 DNA follows: TGTGCCACCGGACAAATCTATGGCTACACCTTC. It translates to CATGQIYGYTF.

The CDR3 here is CASSQESRVGGEQFF. The CDR3 nucleotides are TGTGCCAGCAGCCAAGAGAGCAGGGTGGGGGGTGAGCAGTTCTTC. This rearrangement joins TRBV4-2 to TRBJ2-1; maybe TRBD2 (6 bases). From germline, CDR1 is LGHNA and CDR2 YNFKEQ. This CDR3 contains 15 residues. Deletions cut 0 bases from V and 9 bases from J, with 15 bases between.

This sequence joins TRBV7-2 and TRBJ2-1; D might be TRBD1 (6 bases). Per germline, CDR1 SGHTA and CDR2 FQGNSA. V lost 3 bases and J lost 10, with 16 bases in between. This CDR3 is built from 14 residues. The CDR3 DNA reads as TGTGCCAGCAGCTTCCAGGGGCAGGGCGGGGAGCAGTTCTTC. Amino acid sequence: CASSFQGQGGEQFF.

The genes are TRBV29-1 and TRBJ2-2; D possibly matches TRBD1 or TRBD2 (5 bases each). This CDR3 has 12 residues. CDR1 SQVTM and CDR2 ANQGSEA come from the germline V gene. V lost 4 bases to trimming and J lost 3 bases, with 6 bases between them. The CDR3 protein is CSVGGDTGELFF. The CDR3 coding sequence is TGCAGCGTTGGAGGGGACACCGGGGAGCTGTTTTTT.

The CDR3 here is CASSEGGDREVPQHF. The DNA for the CDR3 is TGTGCCAGCAGTGAAGGGGGGGACAGGGAGGTGCCCCAGCATTTT. The V call is TRBV2, the J call TRBJ1-5, with 9 bases identical to TRBD1. V was pared by 1 base and J by 9 bases, with 7 bases of the junction left unmatched. Germline V CDR1 and CDR2: SNHLY, FYNNEI. The CDR3 is 15 amino acids. The full variable domain, with the rest looked up from reference TRBV2 and TRBJ1-5, is EPEVTQTPSHQVTQMGQEVILRCVPISNHLYFYWYRQILGQKVEFLVSFYNNEISEKSEIFDDQFSVERPDGSNFTLKIRSTKLEDSAMYFCASSEGGDREVPQHFGDGTRLSIL.

The V call is TRBV20-1, the J call TRBJ2-1; D is undetermined. The CDR3 contains 12 residues. The V end was cut by 3 bases, the J end by 12 bases, with 15 bases between. Germline CDR1 reads DFQATT; CDR2 reads SNEGSKA (reference sequence). CDR3 sequence: CSASGRPRLQFF. The CDR3 bases are TGCAGTGCTAGTGGCCGGCCTCGTTTGCAGTTCTTC.

V gene TRBV4-2 combines with J gene TRBJ1-5; TRBD1 matches at 9 bases. The V gene end was trimmed by 2 bases and the J gene end by 4 bases; junction bases not matched to a gene: 3. The CDR3 contains 15 residues. Germline V lookup: CDR1 LGHNA, CDR2 YNFKEQ. CDR3 DNA sequence: TGTGCCAGCAGCCAACTGACAGGGGGAAATCAGCCCCAGCATTTT. The encoded protein is CASSQLTGGNQPQHF.

This clonotype was picked up one time. A read error is likely here: a far larger clone is one base away. The chain couples TRBV12-3 or TRBV12-4 to TRBJ2-3; no clear D gene. The CDR3 sequence is 11 residues long. Between the trimmed V and J ends, which lost 6 bases and 2 bases, there was a span of 3 bases. The CDR3 spells CASRFTDTQYF. The CDR3 DNA sequence: TGTGCCAGCAGATTCACAGATACGCAGTATTTT.

The chain employs TRBV9 and TRBJ1-6, with D possibly being TRBD1 (6 bases). The CDR3 extends over 15 amino acids. Trimming removed 4 bases at V and 7 bases at J, with 15 bases between. Germline loops: CDR1 SGDLS, CDR2 YYNGEE. CDR3 in amino acids: CASSPLGQQNSPLHF. The CDR3 nucleotides read TGTGCCAGCAGCCCCCTCGGACAGCAGAATTCACCCCTCCACTTT.

Only a few counts were recorded for this clonotype. The V gene is TRBV9, the J gene TRBJ2-6; D may be TRBD2 (6 bases). Germline CDR1 is SGDLS and CDR2 is YYNGEE. This CDR3 has 19 amino acids. V lost 4 bases, J lost 0 bases, and 20 bases lay in between. CDR3 sequence: CASSHPSRGTSSGANVLTF. CDR3 nucleotides: TGTGCCAGCAGCCATCCCTCCCGGGGGACGAGCTCTGGGGCCAACGTCCTGACTTTC.

This clonotype showed up just a few times. The chain links TRBV7-2 to TRBJ2-7; TRBD2 is a possible D gene (5 bases). The CDR3 consists of 17 residues. Trimming removed 3 bases at V and 0 bases at J, with 18 bases between. Germline CDR1 is SGHTA and CDR2 is FQGNSA. The CDR3 region has the DNA TGTGCCAGCAGCTTGTTGGGCCGGGGATCCGCCTCCTACGAGCAGTACTTC. This sequence encodes CASSLLGRGSASYEQYF.

The rearrangement uses TRBV20-1 and TRBJ1-2; D is perhaps TRBD1 (6 bases). Trimming left V 3 bases short and J 3 bases short, with 11 bases between. The CDR3 spans 13 residues. Germline CDR1 DFQATT, CDR2 SNEGSKA (reference sequence). The CDR3 loop reads CSASPGGDYGYTF. In DNA form, the CDR3 reads TGCAGTGCTAGTCCCGGGGGCGACTATGGCTACACCTTC.

This clonotype was observed at least ten times. CDR3 amino acids: CASSLREGEQYF. In DNA form, the CDR3 reads TGTGCCAGCAGCTTACGTGAGGGCGAGCAGTACTTC. The V call is TRBV11-1, the J call TRBJ2-7; D might be TRBD2 (5 bases). The CDR3 totals 12 residues. V gave up 2 bases and J gave up 6 bases, with 8 bases separating them. The germline CDR1 and CDR2 sequences are SGHAT and FQDESV (reference sequence).

This chain connects TRBV7-8 to TRBJ2-1; a possible D gene is TRBD2 (5 bases). The germline gives CDR1 SGHVS, CDR2 FQNEAQ. The CDR3 totals 13 residues. Trimming took off 4 bases at V and 9 bases at J, with 13 bases between the two ends. This CDR3 reads CASSSESSLEQFF. The CDR3 region has the DNA TGTGCCAGCAGCTCCGAATCTAGCCTTGAGCAGTTCTTC.

The chain links TRBV19 to TRBJ2-7, with 8 bases lining up with TRBD2. Looked up from germline, CDR1 is LNHDA and CDR2 is SQIVND (reference sequence). Trimming took 3 bases from V and 6 from J; bases not matched to a gene: 4. CDR3 length: 13 amino acids. In DNA, the CDR3 is TGTGCCAGTAGTATCCGGAGCGGGAGCGAGCAGTACTTC. Translation: CASSIRSGSEQYF.

V usage is TRBV6-2 or TRBV6-3 and J usage is TRBJ2-1; the D is unclear. The CDR3 consists of 13 residues. Per germline, CDR1 MNHEY and CDR2 SVGEGT. The V end was cut by 5 bases, the J end by 4 bases, with 9 bases between. The CDR3 loop reads CASSKDGYNEQFF. Here the CDR3 DNA reads TGTGCCAGCAGTAAGGACGGGTACAATGAGCAGTTCTTC.

This clonotype came up a few times. V gene TRBV12-3 or TRBV12-4 combines with J gene TRBJ1-5; 7 bases line up with TRBD1. J lost 1 base, V lost 3 bases, and 6 bases had no gene match. The CDR3 extends over 16 amino acids. CDR3 protein: CASSFQATGSNQPQHF. The CDR3 coding sequence is TGTGCCAGCAGTTTTCAGGCGACAGGGAGCAATCAGCCCCAGCATTTT.

This clonotype has only a few counts. The chain links TRBV6-2 or TRBV6-3 to TRBJ2-5, with 7 bases fitting TRBD2. The CDR3 consists of 13 residues. Per the germline V gene, CDR1 is MNHEY and CDR2 is SVGEGT. The V and J ends lost 10 bases and 2 bases, in that order; junction bases with no gene match: 7. The CDR3 bases are TGTGCCACCGAGACGGGACTACAAGAGACCCAGTACTTC. It yields the protein CATETGLQETQYF.

The rearrangement links TRBV7-2 to TRBJ2-7; 7 bases are shared with TRBD1. The germline gives CDR1 SGHTA, CDR2 FQGNSA. The V and J ends lost 1 base and 13 bases, in that order; junction bases with no gene match: 13. The CDR3 is 14 amino acids. CDR3 residues: CASSLGGTARVLYF. The CDR3 coding sequence is TGTGCCAGCAGCTTAGGTGGGACAGCCAGGGTGCTTTACTTC.

This chain uses TRBV6-7 with TRBJ1-5, with D tentatively TRBD1 (5 bases). TRBV6-7 is an ORF, with its function uncertain. Trimming left V 2 bases short and J 7 bases short, with 9 bases between. CDR3 length equals 13 residues. The CDR3 DNA reads as TGTGCCAGCAGTTACGTGGGGCACCAGCCCCAGCATTTT. Protein: CASSYVGHQPQHF.

CDR3 sequence reads: CASSPVFQGARPGELFF. CDR3 nucleotide sequence: TGCGCCAGCAGCCCAGTATTTCAGGGGGCGCGTCCCGGGGAGCTGTTTTTT. This chain joins TRBV4-3 and TRBJ2-2, with 8 bases that match TRBD1. This CDR3 is built from 17 residues. The V gene end was trimmed by 4 bases and the J gene end by 6 bases; junction bases not matched to a gene: 13. Germline CDR1 is LGHNA and CDR2 is YSLEER.